A selection of T cell receptor beta chains follows, all from one sample in a study of follicular helper T cells after annual influenza vaccination. Assay: immunoSEQ multiplex PCR; the TCRdb copy retains only in-frame clones and omits some. Counted here are about 11,000 clones, approximately 77% occurring once; the ten biggest clones make up over 0.7%. The input for sequencing was CXCR5- memory CD4+ T cells sorted from blood, taken on the day of influenza vaccination. All receptors derive from an adult who received the influenza vaccine. Both conserved end residues are part of each CDR3. Each record gives: J gene, CDR3 length, clone size, D gene, V gene, CDR3 protein, CDR3 DNA. The D gene is left open where the match is weak. Clone size is given for some rows only: seen once, a few or many times, or a class if the clone is expanded.

TRBJ2-5	13	-	-	TRBV29-1	CSVGRDIQETQYF	TGCAGCGTTGGCAGGGATATCCAAGAGACCCAGTACTTC
TRBJ2-5	14	-	-	TRBV7-2	CASSPPPGGETQYF	TGTGCCAGCAGCCCTCCCCCGGGTGGTGAGACCCAGTACTTC
TRBJ2-7	13	-	TRBD1	TRBV6-6	CASRITGGYEQYF	TGTGCCAGCAGAATTACAGGGGGCTACGAGCAGTACTTC
TRBJ1-3	14	-	-	TRBV6-1	CASSEMRGGNTIYF	TGTGCCAGCAGTGAAATGAGGGGAGGAAACACCATATATTTT
TRBJ1-6	15	-	-	TRBV6-5	CASSYTPQSGSPLHF	TGTGCCAGCAGTTACACACCACAAAGCGGCTCACCCCTCCACTTT
TRBJ2-2	15	-	TRBD2	TRBV7-3	CASSSSSGGTGELFF	TGTGCCAGCAGCTCCTCTAGCGGGGGAACCGGGGAGCTGTTTTTT
TRBJ1-4	16	-	TRBD1	TRBV27	CASSLLRQGTNEKLFF	TGTGCCAGCAGTTTACTTAGACAGGGGACTAATGAAAAACTGTTTTTT
TRBJ2-7	14	-	-	TRBV19	CASSMRQGPYEQYF	TGTGCCAGTAGTATGCGGCAGGGACCTTACGAGCAGTACTTC
TRBJ1-2	14	-	-	TRBV28	CASSLQAPGYGYTF	TGTGCCAGCAGTTTACAGGCCCCGGGCTATGGCTACACCTTC
TRBJ2-5	11	-	-	TRBV29-1	CSGDRQETQYF	TGCAGCGGTGACCGCCAAGAGACCCAGTACTTC
TRBJ1-2	17	-	-	TRBV21-1	CASTKGQGEPLGYGYTF	TGTGCCAGCACCAAAGGACAGGGGGAACCCCTAGGGTATGGCTACACCTTC
TRBJ1-5	15	-	-	TRBV7-2	CASSLVVDTNQPQHF	TGTGCCAGCAGCTTAGTCGTTGACACCAATCAGCCCCAGCATTTT
TRBJ2-3	16	-	-	TRBV5-4	CASSLVGVGNTDTQYF	TGTGCCAGCAGCTTGGTCGGGGTGGGGAACACAGATACGCAGTATTTT
TRBJ2-4	16	-	TRBD1	TRBV9	CASSVGGTGAIGIQYF	TGTGCCAGCAGCGTAGGCGGGACAGGGGCGATTGGCATTCAGTACTTC
TRBJ1-1	14	-	TRBD1	TRBV5-6	CASSWGQGDTEAFF	TGTGCCAGCAGCTGGGGACAGGGTGACACTGAAGCTTTCTTT
TRBJ1-3	15	-	-	TRBV29-1	CSVNGVGVAGNTIYF	TGCAGCGTTAATGGTGTGGGAGTTGCCGGAAACACCATATATTTT
TRBJ2-3	15	-	TRBD1	TRBV7-2	CASSFGQGVYGTQYF	TGTGCCAGCAGCTTCGGACAGGGTGTGTATGGTACGCAGTATTTT
TRBJ2-5	13	-	-	TRBV28	CASSLTAQETQYF	TGTGCCAGCAGTTTAACGGCTCAAGAGACCCAGTACTTC
TRBJ1-2	14	-	-	TRBV6-5	CASSYSLTNYGYTF	TGTGCCAGCAGTTACAGTCTGACTAACTATGGCTACACCTTC
TRBJ1-1	15	once	-	TRBV7-9	CASSLVRGSATEAFF	TGTGCCAGCAGCTTAGTTCGCGGTTCGGCCACTGAAGCTTTCTTT
TRBJ2-7	14	few	TRBD2	TRBV27	CASSSRLAAYEQYF	TGTGCCAGCAGTTCGAGGCTAGCGGCATACGAGCAGTACTTC
TRBJ1-4	15	-	TRBD1	TRBV9	CASSLGQVGYEKLFF	TGTGCCAGCAGCCTTGGACAGGTCGGTTATGAAAAACTGTTTTTT
TRBJ1-1	14	-	-	TRBV6-5	CASSYDSPNTEAFF	TGTGCCAGCAGTTACGACAGCCCGAACACTGAAGCTTTCTTT
TRBJ2-7	17	-	-	TRBV7-9	CASSTPPRGLGVHEQYF	TGTGCCAGCAGCACCCCTCCGCGGGGTCTGGGGGTCCACGAGCAGTACTTC
TRBJ2-5	15	-	TRBD1	TRBV7-3	CASSLTGEAVETQYF	TGTGCCAGCAGCTTGACAGGGGAAGCGGTAGAGACCCAGTACTTC
TRBJ2-7	13	-	-	TRBV19	CASRQGPTSEQYF	TGTGCCAGTAGACAGGGACCCACCTCCGAGCAGTACTTC
TRBJ1-1	13	-	-	TRBV29-1	CSVEDRLNTEAFF	TGCAGCGTTGAAGATCGGCTGAACACTGAAGCTTTCTTT
TRBJ2-1	20	-	TRBD2	TRBV9	CASIPRGGLTQSGPYNEQFF	TGTGCCAGCATCCCTCGTGGGGGACTAACTCAGTCCGGGCCCTACAATGAGCAGTTCTTC
TRBJ1-1	14	few	TRBD1	TRBV7-9	CASSLGQSNTEAFF	TGTGCCAGCAGCTTGGGACAGTCGAACACTGAAGCTTTCTTT
TRBJ2-3	14	-	TRBD1	TRBV27	CASSLARGRDTQYF	TGTGCCAGCAGTTTAGCCAGGGGGCGAGATACGCAGTATTTT
TRBJ2-7	14	-	-	TRBV10-2	CASGLSGGSYEQYF	TGCGCCAGCGGCTTATCCGGGGGATCCTACGAGCAGTACTTC
TRBJ2-7	16	few	-	TRBV5-6	CASSSVGGVRSYEQYF	TGTGCCAGCAGCTCCGTCGGTGGGGTCCGCTCCTACGAGCAGTACTTC
TRBJ2-1	14	-	-	TRBV5-1	CASSAGDPYNEQFF	TGCGCCAGCAGTGCAGGGGACCCCTACAATGAGCAGTTCTTC
TRBJ1-6	14	few	-	TRBV2	CASTRQGSNSPLHF	TGTGCCAGCACTCGGCAGGGTAGTAATTCACCCCTCCACTTT
TRBJ1-2	16	-	TRBD1	TRBV7-8	CASSSKRDSGSYGYTF	TGTGCCAGCAGCTCGAAACGGGACAGCGGGTCCTATGGCTACACCTTC
TRBJ2-5	15	-	TRBD2	TRBV6-7	CASRPSGRYQETQYF	TGTGCCAGCAGACCTAGCGGGAGGTACCAAGAGACCCAGTACTTC
TRBJ2-7	13	-	-	TRBV30	CAWSAGQYYEQYF	TGTGCCTGGAGTGCGGGACAATACTACGAGCAGTACTTC